Each of the 5 T cell receptor beta chains below was sequenced from the same sample in a study of blood T cell repertoires in COVID-19. Here immunoSEQ multiplex PCR was the method, and the copy in TCRdb shows in-frame clones only, minus some. The table shows 250,000 to 350,000 clones, with roughly 88% occurring only once. Material: peripheral blood. The source of these receptors is a woman in her thirties with active or convalescent COVID-19.

This clone has a handful of counts. The chain links TRBV4-2 to TRBJ1-6; unclear D gene. Germline-derived CDR1 and CDR2 are LGHNA and YNFKEQ. CDR3 length: 17 residues. The V end was cut by 2 bases, the J end by 0 bases, with 11 bases between. The CDR3 here is CASSQTGEASYNSPLHF. In DNA, the CDR3 is TGTGCCAGCAGCCAAACCGGTGAGGCCTCCTATAATTCACCCCTCCACTTT.

The chain combines TRBV6-6 with TRBJ2-2; TRBD2 matches at 9 bases. The germline CDR1 and CDR2 sequences are MNHNY and SVGAGI (reference sequence). After removal of 6 bases from V and 5 bases from J, the junction contained 10 bases not matched to a gene. CDR3 length: 16 amino acids. The CDR3, as DNA: TGTGCCAGCAGCCGCTTTAGCGGGGGTCCGACCGGGGAGCTGTTTTTT. Translated: CASSRFSGGPTGELFF.

This clone was counted between two and nine times. The chain has TRBV5-4 and TRBJ1-6; TRBD1 might be the D (5 bases). Germline V gene sequence: CDR1 SGHNT, CDR2 YYREEE (reference sequence). With 6 bases removed from V and 2 bases from J, the gap between germline ends came to 15 bases. CDR3 length equals 16 residues. DNA of the CDR3: TGTGCCAGCACCGAGGGAGGGACCGCCTATAATTCACCCCTCCACTTT. As protein: CASTEGGTAYNSPLHF.

This chain links TRBV23-1 with TRBJ2-7; D gene unclear. TRBV23-1 is labeled an ORF, and its function is uncertain. There are 14 residues in the CDR3. Between the trimmed V and J ends, which lost 2 bases and 4 bases, there was a span of 12 bases. DNA of the CDR3: TGCGCCAGCAGTCAAGTTGCCAGGCGTTACGAGCAGTACTTC. Residues: CASSQVARRYEQYF.

The CDR3 protein is CSVAVSGGLADEQFF. The CDR3 nucleotides are TGCAGCGTTGCAGTGAGCGGGGGTCTAGCGGACGAGCAGTTCTTC. The chain uses TRBV29-1 and TRBJ2-1; TRBD2 agrees at 8 bases. The ends lost 4 bases at V and 10 bases at J; junction bases unmatched: 15. Germline assignment: CDR1 SQVTM and CDR2 ANQGSEA. The CDR3 sequence is 15 residues long.